This TCR beta chain was recorded in a study of control samples from healthy donors and cancer patients. The CDR3 runs to 15 residues. Germline-derived CDR1 and CDR2 are LNHDA and SQIVND (reference sequence). V dropped 5 bases and J dropped 4 bases, with 17 bases sitting between them. Method: immunoSEQ multiplex PCR; TCRdb's copy keeps in-frame clones and lacks some. The table shows about 140,000 clones, with around 90% occurring only once. Source material: blood. This sequence was found in a man aged 25-45 years in good health. The V call is TRBV19, the J call TRBJ1-1; no clear D gene. Written as DNA, the CDR3 is TGTGCCAGTAGTTTACCAACGGCCTCAAGCACTGAAGCTTTCTTT. Its translation is CASSLPTASSTEAFF.